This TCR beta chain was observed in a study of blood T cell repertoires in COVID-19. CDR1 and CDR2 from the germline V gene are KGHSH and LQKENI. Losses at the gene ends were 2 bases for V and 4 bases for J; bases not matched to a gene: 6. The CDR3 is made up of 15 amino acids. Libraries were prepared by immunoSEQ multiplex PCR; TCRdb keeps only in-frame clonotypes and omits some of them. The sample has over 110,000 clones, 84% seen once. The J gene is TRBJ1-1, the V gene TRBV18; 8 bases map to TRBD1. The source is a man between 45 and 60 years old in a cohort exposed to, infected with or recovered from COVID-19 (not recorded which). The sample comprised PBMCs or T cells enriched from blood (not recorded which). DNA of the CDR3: TGTGCCAGCTCACCAGCGACAGGGGAGGGCACTGAAGCTTTCTTT. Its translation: CASSPATGEGTEAFF. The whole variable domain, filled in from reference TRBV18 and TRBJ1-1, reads NAGVMQNPRHLVRRRGQEARLRCSPMKGHSHVYWYRQLPEEGLKFMVYLQKENIIDESGMPKERFSAEFPKEGPSILRIQQVVRGDSAAYFCASSPATGEGTEAFFGQGTRLTVV.